This T cell receptor (beta chain) was sequenced for a study of CD8+ T cells in alopecia areata. Extraction and reverse transcription of RNA yielded cDNA as the sequencing template. Method: immunoSEQ multiplex PCR; TCRdb's copy keeps in-frame clones and lacks some. Among about 170,000 clones listed, approximately 52% were seen once. Treatment specified: oral pan-JAK inhibitor, 5-10 mg twice daily. Specimens obtained from alopecia areata patients comprised lesional scalp punch biopsies and peripheral blood. Specimen: CD4+ T cells sorted from blood, collected at approximately week 56, from a patient treated with tofacitinib. The TCR comes from a human donor with alopecia areata.

The CDR3 sequence is CASSLGTDYGYTF. Written as DNA, the CDR3 is TGTGCCAGCAGCTTAGGGACGGACTATGGCTACACCTTC. The V and J genes are TRBV7-3 and TRBJ1-2; D might be TRBD1 (5 bases). The CDR3 consists of 13 residues. Trimming shortened V by 2 bases and J by 3 bases, and 7 bases separated the two germline ends. CDR1 and CDR2 from the germline V gene are SGHTA and FQGTGA. The full variable domain, rest sourced from reference TRBV7-3 and TRBJ1-2, is GAGVSQTPSNKVTEKGKYVELRCDPISGHTALYWYRQSLGQGPEFLIYFQGTGAADDSGLPNDRFFAVRPEGSVSTLKIQRTERGDSAVYLCASSLGTDYGYTFGSGTRLTVV.